Presented here are 19 T cell receptor beta chains from one specimen sequenced in a study of blood T cell repertoires in COVID-19. Measured with immunoSEQ multiplex PCR; TCRdb has only the in-frame clones, and not every one. Here the sample spans 180,000 or so clones, approximately 89% being singletons. Sequenced material: peripheral blood. These receptors all stem from a man aged 65-85 years with acute or convalescent COVID-19.

This sequence joins TRBV6-2 or TRBV6-3 and TRBJ2-7, with TRBD2 identical over 10 bases. The V segment lost 2 bases and the J segment 7 bases; nucleotides outside the gene matches: 5. CDR1 and CDR2 (germline): MNHEY, SVGEGT. There are 14 residues in the CDR3. CDR3 sequence reads: CASSYERGGLEQYF. The CDR3 coding sequence is TGTGCCAGCAGTTACGAGCGGGGGGGACTTGAGCAGTACTTC.

The CDR3 protein is CASSGEYNSPLHF. For the CDR3, the DNA is TGTGCCAGCAGTGGGGAGTATAATTCACCCCTCCACTTT. The rearrangement joins TRBV2 to TRBJ1-6; D remains ambiguous. V was shortened by 4 bases and J by 4 bases, with 5 bases between the two germline ends. The CDR3 is made up of 13 amino acids. CDR1 SNHLY and CDR2 FYNNEI come from the germline V gene.

The CDR3 protein is CASSSLGGRETQYF. The CDR3 DNA reads as TGTGCCAGTAGTTCCCTCGGGGGGAGAGAGACCCAGTACTTC. The chain uses TRBV19 and TRBJ2-5; 7 bases are a match to TRBD2. This CDR3 has 14 amino acids. V was pared by 5 bases and J by 4 bases, with 7 bases of the junction left unmatched. Germline V CDR1 and CDR2: LNHDA, SQIVND (reference sequence).

This chain connects TRBV3-1 (or the pseudogene TRBV3-2) to TRBJ2-1; D may be TRBD1 (6 bases). Germline V gives CDR1 LGHDT, CDR2 YNNKEL (reference sequence). V lost 4 bases to trimming and J lost 9 bases, with 22 bases between them. CDR3 size: 16 residues. CDR3 protein: CASSRTWDTSPIEQFF. CDR3 bases: TGTGCCAGCAGCCGGACGTGGGACACAAGCCCCATTGAGCAGTTCTTC.

The V gene is TRBV27, the J gene TRBJ1-5, with TRBD1 as a possible D gene (6 bases). The CDR3 is 15 residues long. V dropped 5 bases and J dropped 4 bases, with 15 bases sitting between them. Per germline, CDR1 MNHEY and CDR2 SMNVEV (reference sequence). The CDR3: CASSPGIRGNQPQHF. The CDR3 bases are TGTGCCAGCAGTCCAGGGATCAGGGGAAATCAGCCCCAGCATTTT.

V and J are TRBV9 and TRBJ2-2; D might be TRBD1 (6 bases). CDR3 size: 14 residues. Trimming pared 3 bases from V and 3 bases from J, leaving 9 bases between. Germline V gene data show CDR1 as SGDLS and CDR2 as YYNGEE. The DNA for the CDR3 is TGTGCCAGCAGCGGGACAGCAGACACCGGGGAGCTGTTTTTT. It translates to CASSGTADTGELFF.

The chain combines TRBV4-3 with TRBJ1-1; D gene unclear. Germline assignment: CDR1 LGHNA and CDR2 YSLEER. Trimming left V 4 bases short and J 2 bases short, with 11 bases between. This CDR3 has 14 residues. The CDR3 DNA reads TGCGCCAGCAGCCCCTTTACAGATAACACTGAAGCTTTCTTT. Protein product: CASSPFTDNTEAFF.

The rearrangement uses TRBV18 and TRBJ1-2; D is perhaps TRBD1 (6 bases). The length of the CDR3 is 14 residues. Looked up from germline, CDR1 is KGHSH and CDR2 is LQKENI. V lost 4 bases and J lost 6, with 15 bases in between. CDR3 coding DNA: TGTGCCAGCTCACTTCTACGGGGGGCGGATGGCTACACCTTC. Translating it yields CASSLLRGADGYTF. The complete variable domain, with remaining parts taken from reference TRBV18 and TRBJ1-2, reads NAGVMQNPRHLVRRRGQEARLRCSPMKGHSHVYWYRQLPEEGLKFMVYLQKENIIDESGMPKERFSAEFPKEGPSILRIQQVVRGDSAAYFCASSLLRGADGYTFGSGTRLTVV.

The gene calls are TRBV7-3 and TRBJ2-7; 10 positions match TRBD2. The V gene end was trimmed by 3 bases and the J gene end by 2 bases; junction bases not matched to a gene: 1. CDR1 and CDR2 from the germline V gene are SGHTA and FQGTGA. This CDR3 is built from 14 residues. The CDR3 loop is CASSLSGGAYEQYF. The DNA of the CDR3 is TGTGCCAGCAGCTTGAGCGGGGGGGCCTACGAGCAGTACTTC.

This chain links TRBV10-3 with TRBJ1-5; D call uncertain. V lost 0 bases to trimming and J lost 11 bases, with 14 bases between them. This CDR3 spans 14 amino acids. CDR1 is ENHRY, CDR2 SYGVKD, per germline. CDR3 nucleotide sequence: TGTGCCATCAGTGAGTCGAGAAGGCCTGAGGCCCAGCATTTT. This encodes CAISESRRPEAQHF.

The chain couples TRBV4-1 to TRBJ1-1, with 7 bases aligning to TRBD1. Unmatched junction bases numbered 6, after V lost 0 bases and J lost 5 bases. CDR1 is MGHRA and CDR2 is YSYEKL in the germline V gene. The CDR3 sequence is 15 residues long. CDR3 loop: CASSQEGRGRTEAFF. The CDR3 coding sequence is TGCGCCAGCAGCCAAGAGGGCAGGGGGAGGACTGAAGCTTTCTTT.

V usage is TRBV5-1 and J usage is TRBJ1-6; 9 positions agree with TRBD1. This CDR3 has 17 amino acids. The V segment lost 0 bases and the J segment 6 bases; nucleotides outside the gene matches: 7. CDR1 is SGHRS and CDR2 is YFSETQ in the germline V gene. The CDR3 coding sequence is TGCGCCAGCAGCTTGGACGGGACAGGGAGAAGTAATTCACCCCTCCACTTT. It specifies CASSLDGTGRSNSPLHF.

The chain recombines TRBV27 with TRBJ2-1; D gene uncertain. This CDR3 contains 14 residues. Germline V gives CDR1 MNHEY, CDR2 SMNVEV (reference sequence). V shed 5 bases and J shed 12 bases, with 20 bases lying between them. The CDR3 is CASSPSDPRVRQFF. The CDR3 DNA reads TGTGCCAGCAGTCCATCCGATCCCCGCGTGCGGCAGTTCTTC.

The chain is built from TRBV9 and TRBJ2-7; 7 nucleotides agree with TRBD1. The CDR3 is 15 amino acids. Trimming removed 0 bases from V and 4 bases from J; junction bases left unmatched: 7. Germline V gene data show CDR1 as SGDLS and CDR2 as YYNGEE. The CDR3 here is CASSVGADRTYEQYF. The CDR3 nucleotides read TGTGCCAGCAGCGTAGGGGCGGACAGGACTTACGAGCAGTACTTC.

V and J are TRBV12-3 or TRBV12-4 and TRBJ2-1; D might be TRBD1 (6 bases). The CDR3 has 13 residues. V lost 6 bases and J 4 bases, leaving 10 bases between the germline ends. CDR3 residues: CASRPGHYNEQFF. CDR3 sequence (DNA): TGTGCCAGCAGACCGGGACATTACAATGAGCAGTTCTTC.

Turning to this clone: The sample carries other DNA sequences with the same CDR3. The chain employs TRBV2 and TRBJ2-5; 7 nucleotides agree with TRBD1. The CDR3 runs to 13 residues. Germline values: CDR1 SNHLY, CDR2 FYNNEI. The junction had 3 bases not matched to a gene; V was cut back by 6 bases and J by 2 bases. CDR3 nucleotide sequence: TGTGCCAGCAGCCGGGACAGACAAGAGACCCAGTACTTC. It specifies CASSRDRQETQYF.

Regarding this clone: The junction departs from the called germline gene at one end, perhaps through a read error. V gene TRBV5-1 combines with J gene TRBJ1-1; D remains ambiguous. Germline assignment: CDR1 SGHRS and CDR2 YFSETQ. The CDR3 extends over 14 amino acids. CDR3 loop: CASSLDGTNTEAFF. CDR3 DNA sequence: TGCGCCAGCAGTTTGGACGGTACGAACACTGAAGCTTTCTTT.

The count of this clone is one. V is TRBV5-1 and J is TRBJ2-2; 10 nucleotides match TRBD1. Germline V lookup: CDR1 SGHRS, CDR2 YFSETQ. V shed 3 bases and J 7 bases; nucleotides not matched to a gene: 3. The CDR3 is made up of 14 amino acids. CDR3 in DNA: TGCGCCAGCAGCTGGGGACAGGGGAACGGGGAGCTGTTTTTT. Translating it yields CASSWGQGNGELFF. Supplemented by reference TRBV5-1 and TRBJ2-2, the full variable domain reads KAGVTQTPRYLIKTRGQQVTLSCSPISGHRSVSWYQQTPGQGLQFLFEYFSETQRNKGNFPGRFSGRQFSNSRSEMNVSTLELGDSALYLCASSWGQGNGELFFGEGSRLTVL.

V usage is TRBV19 and J usage is TRBJ2-5; TRBD1 matches at 8 bases. CDR3 length equals 14 residues. V lost 3 bases, J lost 4 bases, and 4 bases stayed unmatched. Germline assignment: CDR1 LNHDA and CDR2 SQIVND (reference sequence). CDR3 residues: CASSIQGALETQYF. The CDR3, as DNA: TGTGCCAGTAGTATCCAGGGGGCTCTAGAGACCCAGTACTTC.